The clone carrying this T cell receptor (beta chain) is classed as medium-sized by frequency. Its specificity is not known. The data stem from a study of CXCR3-negative and CXCR3-positive naive CD8 T cells. Whole-study results and caveats: With CXCR3 expression partially decreased after cryopreservation, most assays relied on fresh PBMCs. For naive cells, CXCR3-negative and CXCR3-positive subsets had similar TRBV-TRBJ usage; for memory cells, usage differed.

Using triplicate sorts, 250,000 to 350,000 cells were collected each time from every CD8+ T cell subset. CDR1 and CDR2 from the germline V gene are SGHDN and FVKESK. The CDR3 is 15 residues long. Preparation of TRB cDNA libraries relied on 5' RACE carrying UMI labels. TCRdb re-called the 5' RACE reads and shows each CDR3 protein once, DNA omitted. The sample's table shows approximately 70,000 distinct CDR3 sequences. The chain uses TRBV14 and TRBJ1-1; TCRdb's D call, TRBD1, is unchecked because there is no DNA. The sequenced sample consisted of naive CXCR3- CD8+ T cells from blood. Subset indicated: CD45RO-CCR7+CD27+CD95- naive CD8+ T cells lacking CXCR3 (TNR3-). This TCR was sampled from a human donor in good health. Some clones in this sample may be carry-over from other donors' samples. CDR3 residues: CASSQDEGEIAEAFF.